Listed below are T cell receptor beta chains from one sample, sequenced in a study of cytomegalovirus exposure and HLA in healthy donors. Generated by immunoSEQ multiplex PCR, the TCRdb table keeps only in-frame clones and is missing some. The sample holds roughly 160,000 clones, 70% to 90% seen once. Sequencing was done on a sample of PBMCs. All receptors come from a man between 18 and 29 years old in good health and CMV-seropositive. CDR3s include the opening cysteine and the closing phenylalanine or tryptophan. Fields, in order: CDR3 length, J gene, clone size, V gene, D gene, CDR3 DNA, CDR3 protein. D genes are given only for firm matches. Part of the rows lack a size; the others show once, few, many or a class for expanded clones.

length: 13; J: TRBJ2-4; size: NA; V: TRBV7-9; D: NA; DNA: TGTGCCAGCAGCTTAGCGAGTGCAAACATTCAGTACTTC; CDR3: CASSLASANIQYF
length: 15; J: TRBJ2-7; size: NA; V: TRBV5-4; D: TRBD1; DNA: TGTGCCAGCAGCTTCCGTGACAGGGAGTCCTACGAGCAGTACTTC; CDR3: CASSFRDRESYEQYF
length: 17; J: TRBJ2-7; size: few; V: TRBV6-1; D: NA; DNA: TGTGCCAGCAGTGAAAGTGGGGGCCCTCCGGCCCCCTACGAGCAGTACTTC; CDR3: CASSESGGPPAPYEQYF
length: 14; J: TRBJ1-5; size: NA; V: TRBV6-5; D: NA; DNA: TGTGCCAGCAGTTTTGGACGCGGGGGTCGGCCCCAGCATTTT; CDR3: CASSFGRGGRPQHF
length: 14; J: TRBJ1-1; size: NA; V: TRBV25-1; D: NA; DNA: TGTGCCAGCAGTGCCCCTTTATTAGGAGCTGAAGCTTTCTTT; CDR3: CASSAPLLGAEAFF
length: 15; J: TRBJ2-2; size: few; V: TRBV6-5; D: NA; DNA: TGTGCCAGCAAGACCCCAGGGATCGCCACCGGGGAGCTGTTTTTT; CDR3: CASKTPGIATGELFF
length: 14; J: TRBJ1-6; size: NA; V: TRBV5-6; D: NA; DNA: TGTGCCAGCAGCTCGGGACTGAGTAATTCACCCCTCCACTTT; CDR3: CASSSGLSNSPLHF
length: 15; J: TRBJ1-1; size: NA; V: TRBV7-9; D: NA; DNA: TGTGCCAGCAGGCAGACGGGAACCTCGAACACTGAAGCTTTCTTT; CDR3: CASRQTGTSNTEAFF
length: 14; J: TRBJ2-3; size: NA; V: TRBV18; D: TRBD2; DNA: TGTGCCAGCTCACCACCCAGCGGGGGAGATACGCAGTATTTT; CDR3: CASSPPSGGDTQYF
length: 16; J: TRBJ1-4; size: NA; V: TRBV19; D: TRBD1; DNA: TGTGCCAGTGGCCGGGACAGGGGGGCAACTAATGAAAAACTGTTTTTT; CDR3: CASGRDRGATNEKLFF
length: 14; J: TRBJ2-5; size: NA; V: TRBV5-6; D: TRBD2; DNA: TGTGCCAGCAGTTACCCGGGGGGGACGGAGACCCAGTACTTC; CDR3: CASSYPGGTETQYF
length: 15; J: TRBJ1-2; size: NA; V: TRBV2; D: NA; DNA: TGTGCCAGCAGTTACTCCGGGAGTCGTGGTCTTGGCTACACCTTC; CDR3: CASSYSGSRGLGYTF
length: 15; J: TRBJ2-3; size: once; V: TRBV6-5; D: NA; DNA: TGTGCCAGCCGGAACCCTGGGGGCCGCCGGGTCACGCAGTATTTT; CDR3: CASRNPGGRRVTQYF
length: 16; J: TRBJ1-4; size: few; V: TRBV12-5; D: TRBD1; DNA: TGTGCTAGTGGTTTCGATCCCGACAGGGCTAATGAAAAACTGTTTTTT; CDR3: CASGFDPDRANEKLFF
length: 14; J: TRBJ1-3; size: NA; V: TRBV6-1; D: NA; DNA: TGTGCCAGCAGTGGGTCGACAGGTGGTAGCACCATATATTTT; CDR3: CASSGSTGGSTIYF
length: 17; J: TRBJ2-1; size: NA; V: TRBV12-5; D: TRBD2; DNA: TGTGCTAGTGGTGCCCCCCCACCGGGCGGGGGTCACAATGAGCAGTTCTTC; CDR3: CASGAPPPGGGHNEQFF
length: 15; J: TRBJ2-5; size: NA; V: TRBV18; D: NA; DNA: TGTGCCAGCTCACCAGTTGCTTACAGCCAAGAGACCCAGTACTTC; CDR3: CASSPVAYSQETQYF
length: 13; J: TRBJ1-2; size: NA; V: TRBV2; D: NA; DNA: TGTGCCAGCAGTTACAAGGAGGGCTATGGCTACACCTTC; CDR3: CASSYKEGYGYTF
length: 16; J: TRBJ1-1; size: NA; V: TRBV10-3; D: TRBD1; DNA: TGTGCCATCAGTGAGCCCATGACAGGGGCTAACACTGAAGCTTTCTTT; CDR3: CAISEPMTGANTEAFF
length: 14; J: TRBJ1-1; size: once; V: TRBV6-1; D: NA; DNA: TGTGCCATCCTTTTTCAGGGAAAGGGGACTGAAGCTTTCTTT; CDR3: CAILFQGKGTEAFF
length: 15; J: TRBJ1-2; size: once; V: TRBV2; D: TRBD1; DNA: TGTGCCAGCAGTTACTATACAGGGGGAGCGAGTGGCTACACCTTC; CDR3: CASSYYTGGASGYTF
length: 15; J: TRBJ2-4; size: NA; V: TRBV18; D: NA; DNA: TGTGCCAGCTCACGAGAGGTACTAGCCAAAAACATTCAGTACTTC; CDR3: CASSREVLAKNIQYF
length: 13; J: TRBJ1-2; size: NA; V: TRBV28; D: NA; DNA: TGTGCCAGCAGCACCGACAGGATCTATGGCTACACCTTC; CDR3: CASSTDRIYGYTF
length: 12; J: TRBJ2-3; size: once; V: TRBV6-1; D: NA; DNA: TGTGCCAGCAGTGAAGGGAGGGATACGCAGTATTTT; CDR3: CASSEGRDTQYF
length: 16; J: TRBJ1-4; size: NA; V: TRBV15; D: NA; DNA: TGTGCCACCAGCAGAGCCCGGCGGCCGGGGGGGGAAAAACTGTTTTTT; CDR3: CATSRARRPGGEKLFF
length: 15; J: TRBJ2-7; size: NA; V: TRBV21-1; D: NA; DNA: TGTGCCAGCAGCGCAGGACAGGGTCTTTCCTACGAGCAGTACTTC; CDR3: CASSAGQGLSYEQYF
length: 19; J: TRBJ2-6; size: NA; V: TRBV5-1; D: NA; DNA: TGCGCCAGCAGCCTGCGCGATTGGGCTATCGGCTCTGGGGCCAACGTCCTGACTTTC; CDR3: CASSLRDWAIGSGANVLTF
length: 15; J: TRBJ2-7; size: NA; V: TRBV7-6; D: TRBD2; DNA: TGTGCCAGCAGCTTAAGATTAGCGGGGGCCTACGAGCAGTACTTC; CDR3: CASSLRLAGAYEQYF
length: 12; J: TRBJ2-1; size: once; V: TRBV10-1; D: NA; DNA: TGCGCCAGCAGTGAGCGCGGAAGTGAGCAGTTCTTC; CDR3: CASSERGSEQFF
length: 16; J: TRBJ2-5; size: NA; V: TRBV14; D: TRBD1; DNA: TGTGCCAGCAGCCAAGAACCCGGGACAGGGACAGAGACCCAGTACTTC; CDR3: CASSQEPGTGTETQYF
length: 15; J: TRBJ1-2; size: NA; V: TRBV7-9; D: TRBD1; DNA: TGTGCCAGCAGCCCCTCAGGGGGTGGGGGAGATGGCTACACCTTC; CDR3: CASSPSGGGGDGYTF
length: 13; J: TRBJ1-5; size: NA; V: TRBV2; D: NA; DNA: TGTGCCAGCAACGCGGACAACAATCAGCCCCAGCATTTT; CDR3: CASNADNNQPQHF
length: 13; J: TRBJ2-2; size: once; V: TRBV2; D: NA; DNA: TGTGCCAGCAGGACAGATAACACCGGGGAGCTGTTTTTT; CDR3: CASRTDNTGELFF
length: 15; J: TRBJ1-4; size: NA; V: TRBV5-1; D: TRBD1; DNA: TGCGCCAGCAGCTCGGGACAGGGTGGGAATGAAAAACTGTTTTTT; CDR3: CASSSGQGGNEKLFF
length: 17; J: TRBJ2-7; size: once; V: TRBV5-4; D: NA; DNA: TGTGCCAGCAGCTCGCCGGGGGGCCCCGGAGGGTTATACGAGCAGTACTTC; CDR3: CASSSPGGPGGLYEQYF
length: 13; J: TRBJ2-3; size: NA; V: TRBV5-6; D: TRBD1; DNA: TGTGCCAGCAGCTTACAGGGGGCAGATACGCAGTATTTT; CDR3: CASSLQGADTQYF
length: 16; J: TRBJ1-2; size: NA; V: TRBV5-3; D: NA; DNA: TGTGCCAGAAGCTTGGGGGGCTCGGCGGGGGACTATGGCTACACCTTC; CDR3: CARSLGGSAGDYGYTF
length: 14; J: TRBJ2-7; size: NA; V: TRBV12-5; D: TRBD1; DNA: TGTGCTAGTAGAAAGACAGGGGAAGGGGACGAGCAGTACTTC; CDR3: CASRKTGEGDEQYF
length: 14; J: TRBJ1-1; size: NA; V: TRBV19; D: TRBD1; DNA: TGTGCCAGTAGCCCCGGGACAGCAAACACTGAAGCTTTCTTT; CDR3: CASSPGTANTEAFF
length: 15; J: TRBJ2-2; size: NA; V: TRBV21-1; D: NA; DNA: TGTGCCAGCAGCAAACGGACAGGGAGGGTCGGGGAGCTGTTTTTT; CDR3: CASSKRTGRVGELFF
length: 16; J: TRBJ2-7; size: NA; V: TRBV19; D: NA; DNA: TGTGCCAGTAGTATTGGGAGCGTCGGTCATACTTACGAGCAGTACTTC; CDR3: CASSIGSVGHTYEQYF
length: 17; J: TRBJ2-7; size: NA; V: TRBV2; D: NA; DNA: TGTGCCACCCCGGACGCCGCAGAAGGACTACCCTACTACGAGCAGTACTTC; CDR3: CATPDAAEGLPYYEQYF
length: 13; J: TRBJ1-1; size: few; V: TRBV5-4; D: NA; DNA: TGTGCCAGCAGCTTGGCCCAGAACACTGAAGCTTTCTTT; CDR3: CASSLAQNTEAFF
length: 15; J: TRBJ2-3; size: NA; V: TRBV5-1; D: TRBD2; DNA: TGCGCCAGCAGCCCCGGGACCGCGGGGGCAGATACGCAGTATTTT; CDR3: CASSPGTAGADTQYF
length: 15; J: TRBJ2-1; size: NA; V: TRBV29-1; D: TRBD2; DNA: TGCAGCGCCAGACTAGCGGGGAAGGCACCAAGTGAGCAGTTCTTC; CDR3: CSARLAGKAPSEQFF
length: 14; J: TRBJ1-2; size: NA; V: TRBV7-8; D: NA; DNA: TGTGCCAGCAGCTTAGGACACAAAAACTATGGCTACACCTTC; CDR3: CASSLGHKNYGYTF
length: 14; J: TRBJ1-1; size: few; V: TRBV2; D: NA; DNA: TGTGCCAGCTGTGGCAGGGCAAAAGTGGCTGAAGCTTTCTTT; CDR3: CASCGRAKVAEAFF
length: 15; J: TRBJ1-4; size: once; V: TRBV5-4; D: TRBD1; DNA: TGTGCCAGCAGTGTGACAGGGTCAACTAATGAAAAACTGTTTTTT; CDR3: CASSVTGSTNEKLFF
length: 18; J: TRBJ2-1; size: NA; V: TRBV7-8; D: TRBD2; DNA: TGTGCCAGCAGCCATAGATTGGGGCGAGCGGGGGGGGGAAATGAGCAGTTCTTC; CDR3: CASSHRLGRAGGGNEQFF
length: 15; J: TRBJ1-1; size: NA; V: TRBV15; D: TRBD1; DNA: TGTGCCACCAGCAGTAGACAGGGGATGCGGACTGAAGCTTTCTTT; CDR3: CATSSRQGMRTEAFF
length: 14; J: TRBJ1-2; size: NA; V: TRBV2; D: TRBD1; DNA: TGTGCCAGCAGCCCGACAGGGGAGATAAACGGCTACACCTTC; CDR3: CASSPTGEINGYTF
length: 13; J: TRBJ1-5; size: NA; V: TRBV7-3; D: NA; DNA: TGTGCCAGCAGCCCCTACCCCAACCAGCCCCAGCATTTT; CDR3: CASSPYPNQPQHF
length: 12; J: TRBJ2-1; size: NA; V: TRBV28; D: NA; DNA: TGTGCCAGCAGCCCGCGGGACAATGAGCAGTTCTTC; CDR3: CASSPRDNEQFF
length: 15; J: TRBJ1-2; size: NA; V: TRBV7-2; D: TRBD1; DNA: TGTGCCAGCAGCATTAGACAGGGCCTGAACTATGGCTACACCTTC; CDR3: CASSIRQGLNYGYTF
length: 19; J: TRBJ2-3; size: few; V: TRBV9; D: TRBD2; DNA: TGTGCCAGCAGCGTAGCTTGGGCTAGCGGGGGGGCCGGCACAGATACGCAGTATTTT; CDR3: CASSVAWASGGAGTDTQYF
length: 15; J: TRBJ1-4; size: NA; V: TRBV5-1; D: TRBD1; DNA: TGCGCCAGCAGCTTCCAGGGGGCTACTAATGAAAAACTGTTTTTT; CDR3: CASSFQGATNEKLFF
length: 15; J: TRBJ1-3; size: NA; V: TRBV10-1; D: NA; DNA: TGCGCCAGCAGTGAATCGGGTGGCGGTGGAAACACCATATATTTT; CDR3: CASSESGGGGNTIYF
length: 18; J: TRBJ2-1; size: NA; V: TRBV7-9; D: TRBD1; DNA: TGTGCCAGCAGCTTAAGGCCGCAACAGGGGGTTTATTACAATGAGCAGTTCTTC; CDR3: CASSLRPQQGVYYNEQFF
length: 14; J: TRBJ1-3; size: NA; V: TRBV7-2; D: TRBD1; DNA: TGTGCCAGCAGTCCCGGGACAGCTGGAAACACCATATATTTT; CDR3: CASSPGTAGNTIYF
length: 14; J: TRBJ2-7; size: NA; V: TRBV19; D: TRBD1; DNA: TGTGCCAGTAGTAGACCGGGACAGGGGTACGAGCAGTACTTC; CDR3: CASSRPGQGYEQYF